This T cell receptor (beta chain) came from a study of CD8 T cells in Susac syndrome. The study sequenced TCR beta in blood CD8+ and CD4+ T cells. It was negative isolation that provided the CD8+ and CD4+ T cells, whereas TEMRA cells were enriched by FACS. Random hexamers were used to reverse transcribe an amount of about 0.5 to 1 ug RNA. TCR beta CDR3 was amplified by immunoSEQ covering 54 Vbeta and 13 Jbeta. TCRdb re-derived calls from the immunoSEQ multiplex PCR reads in MiXCR, one entry per CDR3 protein. Found here are fewer than 150,000 distinct CDR3 sequences, around 90% of them singletons; the top ten hold under 0.25%. The CDR3 covers 13 residues. Germline V gives CDR1 SQVTM, CDR2 ANQGSEA. V lost 4 bases, J lost 2 bases, and 12 bases lay in between.

The rearrangement links TRBV29-1 to TRBJ2-7; D gene uncertain. The sequence was obtained from a human donor with multiple sclerosis. Input material: CD8+ T cells from PBMCs. This chain's CDR3 is CSVAPGPAYEQYF. The DNA of the CDR3 is TGCAGCGTTGCCCCGGGTCCAGCCTACGAGCAGTACTTC.